The 12 T cell receptor beta chains below were found in one sample sequenced in a study of T cell responses to AZD1222 COVID-19 vaccine. Clones were sequenced by immunoSEQ multiplex PCR, and TCRdb holds only the in-frame ones, with some missing. In the table there are roughly 100,000 clones, 75% to 90% of which are singletons. This sample comprised peripheral blood, obtained on day 0 of AZD1222 vaccination. These receptors originate from an adult in good health.

This sequence joins TRBV19 and TRBJ2-3; 9 bases fit TRBD1. V trimming: 7 bases; J trimming: 5 bases; junction bases outside the gene matches: 13. The CDR3 is 16 residues long. Germline CDR1 is LNHDA and CDR2 is SQIVND (reference sequence). The CDR3 protein is CASTPWGQGSRDTQYF. CDR3 bases: TGTGCCAGTACCCCGTGGGGACAGGGTAGTCGAGATACGCAGTATTTT.

The rearrangement uses TRBV28 and TRBJ1-1; D gene unclear. V was clipped by 5 bases and J by 7 bases, with 17 bases between them. CDR1 is MDHEN, CDR2 SYDVKM, per germline. The CDR3 runs to 14 residues. CDR3 coding DNA: TGTGCCAGCAGTACCCCACCTTGGCGGGGTGAAGCTTTCTTT. It encodes CASSTPPWRGEAFF.

The rearrangement links TRBV27 to TRBJ1-6, with D unclear. Deletions cut 5 bases from V and 7 bases from J, with 9 bases between. The CDR3 is 13 amino acids. Germline CDR1 is MNHEY and CDR2 is SMNVEV (reference sequence). The CDR3 region is CASSLDQNSPLHF. In DNA form, the CDR3 reads TGTGCCAGCAGTCTAGATCAAAATTCACCCCTCCACTTT.

This sequence joins TRBV5-5 and TRBJ1-4; D is possibly TRBD1 (6 bases). V was cut by 4 bases and J by 4 bases, with 11 bases left in between. The germline V gene has CDR1 SGHKS and CDR2 YYEKEE (reference sequence). The CDR3 runs 14 residues. DNA of the CDR3: TGTGCCAGCAGCCCGACAGGAGATAATGAAAAACTGTTTTTT. It encodes CASSPTGDNEKLFF.

The chain employs TRBV7-9 and TRBJ1-2; no firm D call. Germline CDR1 and CDR2: SEHNR and FQNEAQ (reference sequence). Trimming took off 5 bases at V and 2 bases at J, with 15 bases between the two ends. The CDR3 is 15 residues long. This chain's CDR3 is CASSQTVGGNYGYTF. The CDR3 region has the DNA TGTGCCAGCAGCCAAACGGTCGGAGGGAACTATGGCTACACCTTC.

CDR3: CASSQDLSSYEVGYTF. DNA for the CDR3: TGCGCCAGCAGCCAAGACTTATCCTCGTATGAAGTGGGCTACACCTTC. The rearrangement joins TRBV4-1 to TRBJ1-2, with no clear D. This CDR3 comprises 16 residues. Between the trimmed V and J ends, which lost 0 bases and 8 bases, there was a span of 19 bases. Germline V gives CDR1 MGHRA, CDR2 YSYEKL.

The chain has TRBV27 and TRBJ2-3, with a tentative D call TRBD2 (5 bases). The CDR3 loop spans 13 amino acids. CDR1 is MNHEY, CDR2 SMNVEV, per germline (reference sequence). The V and J ends lost 8 bases and 5 bases respectively, with 14 bases between them. The CDR3, as DNA: TGTGCCAGCCGAACTCTTGAGGGAGATACGCAGTATTTT. It encodes CASRTLEGDTQYF.

The chain employs TRBV11-3 and TRBJ2-7; a weak D match, TRBD2 (5 bases). Trimming took 1 base from V and 4 from J, leaving 23 bases between them. This CDR3 spans 18 amino acids. The germline CDR1 and CDR2 sequences are SGHNT and YENEEA. The CDR3 DNA reads as TGTGCCAGCAGCTTAGTCAGAGGGCTACCGTCCCATACTTACGAGCAGTACTTC. Translated: CASSLVRGLPSHTYEQYF.

Only one count was recorded for this clone. J is TRBJ2-5 and V is TRBV3-1 (or the pseudogene TRBV3-2); a weak D match, TRBD2 (6 bases). Germline CDR1 is LGHDT and CDR2 is YNNKEL (reference sequence). The germline V and J ends were trimmed by 2 bases and 5 bases, with 15 bases remaining between them. The CDR3 is 15 residues long. CDR3 nucleotides: TGTGCCAGCAGCCAATTTGGCGGGATCGAGGAGACCCAGTACTTC. Translating gives CASSQFGGIEETQYF.

Here the CDR3 reads CASSLSTTIAGGEQFF. The CDR3, as DNA: TGTGCCAGCAGCTTATCGACGACTATAGCGGGGGGTGAGCAGTTCTTC. J is TRBJ2-1 and V is TRBV11-3; TRBD2 matches at 10 bases. Trimming took 2 bases from V and 9 from J; bases not matched to a gene: 10. CDR1 is SGHNT and CDR2 is YENEEA in the germline V gene. The CDR3 length is 16 residues.

This sequence joins TRBV6-5 and TRBJ1-1, with D hard to call. The CDR3 is made up of 11 amino acids. V was pared by 6 bases and J by 1 base, with 3 bases between. Germline V gene sequence: CDR1 MNHEY, CDR2 SVGAGI. CDR3 nucleotides: TGTGCCAGCAGGGGGAACACTGAAGCTTTCTTT. Amino acids: CASRGNTEAFF.

The V call is TRBV6-5, the J call TRBJ1-1; 7 positions agree with TRBD1. Unmatched junction bases numbered 4, after V lost 8 bases and J lost 4 bases. The germline CDR1 and CDR2 sequences are MNHEY and SVGAGI. There are 12 residues in the CDR3. The CDR3 nucleotides are TGTGCCAGCTCGTCAGGGGGCACTGAAGCTTTCTTT. Translating gives CASSSGGTEAFF.